This is a list of T cell receptor beta chains from one sample in a study of cytomegalovirus exposure and HLA in healthy donors. The protocol was immunoSEQ multiplex PCR, while the TCRdb copy is restricted to in-frame clones and leaves out a portion. Among around 150,000 clones, roughly three quarters were seen once, and the ten largest hold about 5.3%. Specimen: PBMCs. The origin of the receptors is a woman in her fifties or sixties in good health and CMV-seronegative. The CDR3 runs from the conserved cysteine through the conserved F or W. A D gene is named only where the DNA matches it firmly. Clone size is shown for a subset of rows, as once, few, many or a class of expanded clone.

TRBV7-2,-,TRBJ2-2,15,-,CASSPHRDPTGELFF,TGTGCCAGCAGCCCTCACAGGGACCCCACCGGGGAGCTGTTTTTT
TRBV7-9,-,TRBJ2-7,16,TRBD2,CASSLGSSGVSYEQYF,TGTGCCAGCAGCTTAGGGTCTAGCGGGGTCTCCTACGAGCAGTACTTC
TRBV5-1,-,TRBJ2-1,16,TRBD2,CASSFILAGGHNEQFF,TGCGCCAGCAGCTTCATTCTAGCGGGGGGGCACAATGAGCAGTTCTTC
TRBV6-1,-,TRBJ2-3,15,TRBD2,CASRELAGATDTQYF,TGTGCCAGCAGGGAACTAGCGGGGGCCACAGATACGCAGTATTTT
TRBV5-4,-,TRBJ1-1,12,-,CASRGGTPEAFF,TGTGCCAGCAGGGGAGGGACACCTGAAGCTTTCTTT
TRBV2,-,TRBJ2-3,13,-,CASSSPIFDTQYF,TGTGCCAGCAGTTCCCCTATCTTTGATACGCAGTATTTT
TRBV15,-,TRBJ2-3,14,-,CATSRTISADTQYF,TGTGCCACCAGCAGGACCATAAGCGCAGATACGCAGTATTTT
TRBV15,once,TRBJ1-2,14,TRBD1,CATSREQGIYGYTF,TGTGCCACCAGCAGAGAACAGGGGATCTATGGCTACACCTTC
TRBV29-1,-,TRBJ2-5,12,-,CSVRRFQETQYF,TGCTCGGTGCGGAGATTTCAAGAGACCCAGTACTTC
TRBV4-3,-,TRBJ2-3,15,-,CASSQVWGGTDTQYF,TGCGCCAGCAGCCAAGTCTGGGGGGGCACAGATACGCAGTATTTT
TRBV7-8,-,TRBJ1-5,16,-,CASSPMDRTNNQPQHF,TGTGCCAGCAGCCCTATGGACAGAACAAACAATCAGCCCCAGCATTTT
TRBV7-6,-,TRBJ2-3,11,-,CASSFENTQYF,TGTGCCAGCAGCTTCGAGAATACGCAGTATTTT
TRBV2,-,TRBJ1-2,15,TRBD1,CASSEWTGATYGYTF,TGTGCCAGCAGTGAGTGGACAGGGGCAACCTATGGCTACACCTTC
TRBV7-8,few,TRBJ1-5,17,TRBD1,CASSSWTGDISNQPQHF,TGTGCCAGCAGCTCATGGACAGGGGACATTAGCAATCAGCCCCAGCATTTT
TRBV7-7,-,TRBJ1-1,13,-,CASSLDRSTEAFF,TGTGCTAGCAGTCTCGACAGAAGCACTGAAGCTTTCTTT
TRBV7-9,-,TRBJ2-7,12,TRBD1,CASSYRGYEQYF,TGTGCCAGCAGCTACAGGGGCTACGAGCAGTACTTC
TRBV6-5,-,TRBJ1-5,13,-,CASSPTLEQPQHF,TGTGCCAGCAGCCCCACCTTAGAACAGCCCCAGCATTTT
TRBV4-3,-,TRBJ2-3,14,-,CASSQLRSVDTQYF,TGCGCCAGCAGCCAATTACGCTCAGTGGATACGCAGTATTTT
TRBV4-2,medium-sized,TRBJ1-1,10,-,CAGEGAEAFF,TGTGCCGGAGAGGGCGCTGAAGCTTTCTTT
TRBV4-2,-,TRBJ1-1,19,-,CASSQDAQKVFSPGLEAFF,TGTGCCAGCAGCCAAGATGCACAAAAGGTTTTCTCTCCAGGCCTGGAAGCTTTCTTT
TRBV7-9,-,TRBJ2-1,13,-,CASSLTPSGEQFF,TGTGCCAGCAGCCTAACCCCGTCGGGTGAGCAGTTCTTC
TRBV9,few,TRBJ1-3,15,TRBD1,CASSAGTGGRNTIYF,TGTGCCAGCAGCGCAGGGACAGGGGGCAGAAACACCATATATTTT
TRBV27,once,TRBJ1-2,16,TRBD1,CASSFWVQGASDGYTF,TGTGCCAGCAGTTTTTGGGTGCAGGGGGCTTCGGATGGCTACACCTTC
TRBV11-2,-,TRBJ2-2,14,-,CASRAGQDTGELFF,TGTGCCAGCAGAGCGGGACAGGACACCGGGGAGCTGTTTTTT
TRBV4-2,-,TRBJ2-1,17,-,CASSHHRETAAVVEQFF,TGTGCCAGCAGCCATCACCGGGAGACTGCCGCCGTGGTTGAGCAGTTCTTC
TRBV6-1,-,TRBJ1-4,13,-,CASSLNPGEKLFF,TGTGCCAGCAGTCTTAACCCCGGTGAAAAACTGTTTTTT
TRBV6-5,-,TRBJ1-2,13,-,CASSFGQPEGYTF,TGTGCCAGCAGCTTCGGACAGCCAGAAGGCTACACCTTC
TRBV7-2,-,TRBJ1-1,14,-,CASSTKTVMSEAFF,TGTGCCAGCAGCACCAAGACAGTCATGTCTGAAGCTTTCTTT
TRBV29-1,-,TRBJ1-2,12,-,CSVETGGYGYTF,TGCAGCGTTGAAACTGGGGGGTATGGCTACACCTTC
TRBV9,-,TRBJ2-3,16,TRBD1,CASSVATGDGTDTQYF,TGTGCCAGCAGCGTGGCGACAGGGGACGGCACAGATACGCAGTATTTT
TRBV4-3,-,TRBJ1-4,19,TRBD1,CASSQATGTGGSHNEKLFF,TGCGCCAGCAGCCAAGCCACCGGGACAGGGGGTTCTCATAATGAAAAACTGTTTTTT
TRBV7-7,-,TRBJ2-7,13,TRBD2,CASGLGGVYEQYF,TGTGCTAGCGGGCTTGGGGGGGTATACGAGCAGTACTTC
TRBV5-1,-,TRBJ1-3,14,-,CASSLKGEGDTIYF,TGCGCCAGCAGCTTGAAGGGAGAAGGAGACACCATATATTTT
TRBV5-6,-,TRBJ2-5,14,-,CASSFRGGEKTQYF,TGTGCCAGCAGCTTCAGAGGGGGAGAAAAGACCCAGTACTTC
TRBV9,-,TRBJ2-3,16,TRBD2,CASSPRLAGATDTQYF,TGTGCCAGCAGCCCCCGTCTAGCGGGGGCCACAGATACGCAGTATTTT
TRBV6-4,-,TRBJ2-1,15,TRBD1,CASSGAAGGVNEQFF,TGTGCCAGCAGTGGGGCGGCAGGGGGTGTGAATGAGCAGTTCTTC
TRBV7-6,-,TRBJ1-6,12,-,CASSSGDSPLHF,TGTGCCAGCAGCTCGGGGGATTCACCCCTCCACTTT
TRBV7-2,-,TRBJ1-1,14,TRBD1,CASSPLLGTGGPSF,TGTGCCAGCAGCCCTCTTTTGGGGACAGGGGGCCCCTCCTTT
TRBV14,-,TRBJ2-5,15,-,CASSVPGTGGETQYF,TGTGCCAGCAGCGTACCCGGGACTGGAGGAGAGACCCAGTACTTC
TRBV29-1,-,TRBJ2-1,10,-,CSVDLGSLFF,TGCAGCGTTGATCTCGGGTCTCTGTTCTTC
TRBV11-2,-,TRBJ2-1,14,TRBD1,CASNLIQGAGEQFF,TGTGCCAGCAACCTTATTCAGGGGGCTGGTGAGCAGTTCTTC
TRBV18,-,TRBJ1-2,17,-,CASSPQGNQKGDYGYTF,TGTGCCAGCTCACCACAGGGGAATCAGAAAGGAGACTATGGCTACACCTTC
TRBV15,few,TRBJ1-2,12,-,CATSRQGRGYTF,TGTGCCACCAGCAGACAGGGTCGCGGCTACACCTTC
TRBV15,-,TRBJ1-1,16,-,CATSRGQGVGNTEAFF,TGTGCCACCAGCAGAGGTCAGGGTGTGGGGAACACTGAAGCTTTCTTT
TRBV5-1,-,TRBJ2-1,13,TRBD2,CASSSGTRDEQFF,TGCGCCAGCAGCTCCGGGACTAGGGATGAGCAGTTCTTC
TRBV9,-,TRBJ2-3,17,TRBD2,CASSVGGRGDGTDTQYF,TGTGCCAGCAGCGTAGGAGGGAGGGGCGACGGCACAGATACGCAGTATTTT
TRBV11-2,-,TRBJ1-1,13,-,CASSFRESTEAFF,TGTGCCAGCAGCTTCAGGGAAAGTACTGAAGCTTTCTTT
TRBV7-3,-,TRBJ2-2,16,-,CASSLTPGPGTGELFF,TGTGCCAGCAGCTTAACTCCGGGCCCAGGGACCGGGGAGCTGTTTTTT